A selection of T cell receptor beta chains follows, all from one sample in a study of T cells in Graves' hyperthyroidism and ophthalmopathy. TCRdb used MiXCR to reprocess the multiplex PCR reads, holding one entry per CDR3 protein. The data contain 550,000 to 800,000 distinct CDR3 sequences, approximately 16% of them singletons. The sample taken for sequencing was blood. These receptors were obtained from a man younger than 30 with Graves' hyperthyroidism. Both conserved end residues are part of each CDR3. D genes are given only for firm matches. The size of a clone is reported for some rows only, either as once, few or many, or as a class for expanded clones.

few | TRBJ2-7 | TRBV18 | - | TGTGCCAGCAGACAGTTAAGCTCCTACGAGCAGTACTTC | CASRQLSSYEQYF
- | TRBJ2-2 | TRBV28 | TRBD1 | TGTGCCAGCAGTTTCGGACAGGGGATGAGTTTCACCGGGGAGCTGTTTTTT | CASSFGQGMSFTGELFF
many | TRBJ2-7 | TRBV3-1 | - | TGTGCCAGCAGCTACCACCGACCCACCTACGAGCAGTACTTC | CASSYHRPTYEQYF
many | TRBJ1-1 | TRBV27 | TRBD1 | TGTGCCAGCATTCCCTGGACAGGGAGGAACACTGAAGCTTTCTTT | CASIPWTGRNTEAFF
- | TRBJ1-2 | TRBV9 | - | TGTGCCAGCAGCCCGAACGGGGGGTCGTACGCTGGCTACACCTTC | CASSPNGGSYAGYTF
many | TRBJ2-3 | TRBV30 | - | TGTGCCTGGAGTGTAGGGGGTGGCGATACGCAGTATTTT | CAWSVGGGDTQYF
many | TRBJ1-1 | TRBV28 | TRBD1 | TGTGCCAGCAGTGGACAGGGGTACAGTGAAGCTTTCTTT | CASSGQGYSEAFF
many | TRBJ2-1 | TRBV28 | TRBD2 | TGTGCCAGCACCCTTGGTGGCGGGAGTGTGTGGAATGAGCAGTTCTTC | CASTLGGGSVWNEQFF
few | TRBJ2-7 | TRBV4-3 | - | TGCGCCAGCAGCCAAGATCAAGCGATCCTCCGCGAGCAGTACTTC | CASSQDQAILREQYF
- | TRBJ2-7 | TRBV2 | TRBD1 | TGTGCCAGCATGGACAGGGACTACGAGCAGTACTTC | CASMDRDYEQYF
few | TRBJ1-2 | TRBV15 | - | TGTGCCACCAGCAGCCCTGTACGGACCCAACACACCTTC | CATSSPVRTQHTF
- | TRBJ1-1 | TRBV12-3/TRBV12-4 | - | TGTGCCAGCAGCCGAGGGACCAACACTGAAGCTTTCTTT | CASSRGTNTEAFF
- | TRBJ2-7 | TRBV6-1 | TRBD1 | TGTGCCGGGACCATGACAGGGTCGGTCGACGAGCAGTACTTC | CAGTMTGSVDEQYF
many | TRBJ2-2 | TRBV6-1 | TRBD2 | TGTGCCAGCGCCACTAGCGGGAGTGGGGGGGAGCTGTTTTTT | CASATSGSGGELFF
few | TRBJ2-7 | TRBV20-1 | TRBD1 | TGCAGTGCTCAATCCAGGGGGCGATACGAGCAGTACTTC | CSAQSRGRYEQYF
few | TRBJ2-1 | TRBV20-1 | TRBD2 | TGCAGTGCTCTAGGACTAGCGGTCGATGAGCAGTTCTTC | CSALGLAVDEQFF
- | TRBJ2-2 | TRBV7-9 | - | TGTGCCAGCATCTTTGCCGGGGAGCTGTTTTTT | CASIFAGELFF
- | TRBJ2-1 | TRBV12-3/TRBV12-4 | - | TGTGCCAGCAGTTTAGAAAGGGCGGCTGAGCAGTTCTTC | CASSLERAAEQFF
few | TRBJ2-7 | TRBV7-2 | TRBD1 | TGTGCCAGCAGCCACCCTGATTCTGGGGACAGGTTAACCTACGAGCAGTACTTC | CASSHPDSGDRLTYEQYF
few | TRBJ1-2 | TRBV6-2/TRBV6-3 | TRBD1 | TGTGCCAGCAGTTACCCCGGACAGGGCGGCTATGGCTACACCTTC | CASSYPGQGGYGYTF
many | TRBJ2-7 | TRBV18 | TRBD2 | TGTGCCAGCTCACCAAATATGATAGCGGGAGTAGTCGAGCAGTACTTC | CASSPNMIAGVVEQYF
many | TRBJ2-1 | TRBV2 | TRBD2 | TGTGCCAGCAGTGAGGATAGCGGGGCGCCTTACAATGAGCAGTTCTTC | CASSEDSGAPYNEQFF
few | TRBJ2-1 | TRBV11-2 | TRBD1 | TGTGCCAGCAGCCTGGACAGGGGGCGGGATGAGCAGTTCTTC | CASSLDRGRDEQFF
many | TRBJ2-7 | TRBV28 | TRBD1 | TGTGCCAGTTTAAGTACAGGGGCCCCAACCTACGAGCAGTACTTC | CASLSTGAPTYEQYF
many | TRBJ2-7 | TRBV28 | TRBD1 | TGTGCCAGCAGGACAGGGTTCTCCTCCTACGAGCAGTACTTC | CASRTGFSSYEQYF
- | TRBJ2-7 | TRBV5-8 | - | TGTGCCAGCGGCCTCCGGGTTCAATCCTACCAAATCTCCTACGAGCAGTACTTC | CASGLRVQSYQISYEQYF
many | TRBJ2-5 | TRBV28 | - | TGTGCCAGCAGTTTACGGGGGCTGGAGACCCAGTACTTC | CASSLRGLETQYF